This T cell receptor (beta chain) was sequenced in a study of blood T cell repertoires in COVID-19 (dated by TCRdb to 2018 to 2020). In terms of the full investigation: Samples covering the acute and convalescent phases of COVID-19 were provided by collaborators in the United States, Italy and Spain. The material from the prospective study consisted of cDNA or gDNA derived from T cells, B-cell-depleted T cells, or PBMCs. Deeply sampled blood TCRbeta repertoires from subjects exposed to, actively infected with, or recovered from COVID-19 were included in the dataset. The repertoires were released in a freely available public database meant as a resource for research on the immune response to SARS-CoV-2. The samples were drawn from two sources: the first 160 participants of the ongoing ImmuneRACE study, and 1,000 to 1,500 subjects contributed by 6 global collaborators. Sample metadata almost always included a de-identified subject ID, COVID-19 status, age in years and sex. Where available, HLA class I and class II types were taken from metadata supplied by the sample provider and were not determined by assay-based typing. Broad study findings and their caveats: The amount of clinical and demographic metadata varied by source and participant and was provided uncurated.

One collaborating source in Seattle enrolled patients during active infection and followed them longitudinally through the course of disease. Each collaborating institution followed its own protocols to collect whole blood in K2EDTA tubes. For TCRbeta analysis, collaborators shipped samples as frozen whole blood, isolated PBMCs, or DNA extracted from either of those sample types. Remarks on this clone: Which antigen it targets is not known. Base quality data are lacking; no much larger clone is found one base away.

TCRbeta CDR3 regions were amplified from genomic DNA by means of the immunoSEQ Assay, a bias-controlled multiplex PCR. The authors processed their data as follows. The number of nucleated cells in each sample was estimated from the amplification of reference gene primers within the assay. Sequence reads were collapsed and filtered to measure the absolute abundance of every unique TCRbeta CDR3 rearrangement. For each sample, productive Simpson clonality was calculated as the square root of Simpson's diversity index over productive rearrangements. Imported from immuneACCESS, the table was reduced by TCRdb to in-frame sequences with V and J called. These copies leave out some clones; in studies compared against another copy, an unresolved V gene accounts for under half, and the cause of the remainder is not known. V, J and clone size were drawn from that table, and D and trimming were deduced from the DNA. This sample has 100,000 to 150,000 clones in its table, and approximately 90% of those were observed once. The ten top clones hold around 2.2% of the sample.

The germline ends are 3 bases apart after V is trimmed by 0 bases and J by 3 bases. Sequences MNHEY (CDR1) and SVGAGI (CDR2) are obtained from the germline V gene. Reading from cysteine to phenylalanine, the CDR3 counts 13 amino acids. The retained sequence is limited to the CDR3, 39 bases, with the frame set at the first base. Sequenced input: peripheral blood. The chain joins TRBV6-5 to TRBJ2-1; there is no confident call for the D gene. The source is a middle-aged man with COVID-19, enrolled during active disease. Here is the DNA: TGTGCCAGCAGTTACTCCATCTACAATGAGCAGTTCTTC. Its translation reads: CASSYSIYNEQFF.